The source of this TCR beta chain is a study of blood T cell repertoires in COVID-19. Trimming removed 4 bases from V and 3 bases from J, with 18 bases in between. The CDR3 covers 16 residues. CDR1 and CDR2 from the germline V gene are LGHDT and YNNKEL (reference sequence). Sequencing was performed with immunoSEQ multiplex PCR; in TCRdb, only in-frame clones are kept and a portion is missing. Of fewer than 50,000 clones in the sample, roughly 92% were seen once. The gene calls are TRBV3-1 (or the pseudogene TRBV3-2) and TRBJ2-5; D is unresolved. This TCR was sampled from a man aged 50-59 years with COVID-19, enrolled during active disease. Sequencing was performed on peripheral blood. The CDR3 bases are TGTGCCAGCAGCCGAACTGTTTTTGGCGGAGAAGAGACCCAGTACTTC. Translating it yields CASSRTVFGGEETQYF.